These 32 T cell receptor beta chains came from one sample sequenced in a study of blood T cells in healthy people across ages. A J-beta primer mix and a sample-barcoded 5' primer were used in a second PCR of about 7 to 12 cycles. TCRdb recomputed calls from the 5' RACE reads with MiXCR, one row per CDR3 protein. The sample lists 1,300,000 or so distinct CDR3 sequences, approximately 63% occurring once. The material sequenced was blood. All receptors derive from a man in his late teens or twenties in good health.

The chain has TRBV27 and TRBJ1-2; D remains ambiguous. Trimming cost V 2 bases and J 1 base, with 11 bases left between them. Germline V gene lookup returns CDR1 MNHEY and CDR2 SMNVEV (reference sequence). This CDR3 region has 15 residues. The CDR3 DNA follows: TGTGCCAGCAGTTTAAACCGGGAGGTTAACTATGGCTACACCTTC. Translating gives CASSLNREVNYGYTF.

V usage is TRBV28 and J usage is TRBJ2-7; TRBD1 aligns across 8 bases. The CDR3 has 16 amino acids. The germline V gene has CDR1 MDHEN and CDR2 SYDVKM. Germline trimming cut 3 bases from V and 3 bases from J; bases unmatched to any gene: 10. The DNA for the CDR3 is TGTGCCAGCAGTTTCACAACAGGGGGTTACCTCTACGAGCAGTACTTC. This codes for CASSFTTGGYLYEQYF.

J is TRBJ2-1 and V is TRBV4-1, with 7 bases matching TRBD1. With 1 base clipped from V and 15 bases from J, the junction kept 12 bases outside the gene matches. The CDR3 is 14 residues long. Germline CDR1 and CDR2: MGHRA and YSYEKL. The CDR3 protein is CASSQGWGQRSMFF. CDR3 nucleotides: TGCGCCAGCAGCCAAGGCTGGGGACAGAGAAGTATGTTCTTC.

The chain uses TRBV5-1 and TRBJ2-7; D possibly corresponds to TRBD1 (5 bases). CDR3 length: 17 residues. V dropped 4 bases and J dropped 3 bases, with 23 bases sitting between them. Germline V lookup: CDR1 SGHRS, CDR2 YFSETQ. The CDR3 DNA follows: TGCGCCAGCAGCCTGGAAGTTAGGGCAGGGCTTATCTACGAGCAGTACTTC. Amino acid sequence: CASSLEVRAGLIYEQYF. The whole variable domain, filled in from reference TRBV5-1 and TRBJ2-7, reads KAGVTQTPRYLIKTRGQQVTLSCSPISGHRSVSWYQQTPGQGLQFLFEYFSETQRNKGNFPGRFSGRQFSNSRSEMNVSTLELGDSALYLCASSLEVRAGLIYEQYFGPGTRLTVT.

The V and J genes are TRBV20-1 and TRBJ2-1; 9 bases align to TRBD2. Per germline, CDR1 DFQATT and CDR2 SNEGSKA (reference sequence). Unmatched junction bases numbered 16, after V lost 5 bases and J lost 8 bases. The CDR3 length is 16 residues. In DNA form, the CDR3 reads TGCAGTGCTCCGGGGGGTAGCGGGAGTTTCTGGGATGAGCAGTTCTTC. It yields the protein CSAPGGSGSFWDEQFF.

The chain has TRBV11-2 and TRBJ2-7; 9 nucleotides match TRBD1. The V segment lost 5 bases and the J segment 4 bases; nucleotides outside the gene matches: 9. The germline CDR1 and CDR2 sequences are SGHAT and FQNNGV. CDR3 size: 15 residues. For the CDR3, the DNA is TGTGCCAGCAGCACCCAAACAGGGGGCAATTACGAGCAGTACTTC. Its translation is CASSTQTGGNYEQYF. The full variable domain, rest sourced from reference TRBV11-2 and TRBJ2-7, is EAGVAQSPRYKIIEKRQSVAFWCNPISGHATLYWYQQILGQGPKLLIQFQNNGVVDDSQLPKDRFSAERLKGVDSTLKIQPAKLEDSAVYLCASSTQTGGNYEQYFGPGTRLTVT.

The chain combines TRBV20-1 with TRBJ2-1; 9 bases are a match to TRBD2. This CDR3 is built from 16 residues. J lost 10 bases, V lost 3 bases, and 16 bases had no gene match. Germline V gene data show CDR1 as DFQATT and CDR2 as SNEGSKA (reference sequence). The CDR3 is CSARPSGGPLNYEQFF. The CDR3 nucleotides read TGCAGTGCTAGGCCCAGCGGGGGGCCCTTAAACTACGAGCAGTTCTTC.

V gene TRBV4-1 combines with J gene TRBJ2-7; 10 bases match TRBD2. The CDR3 is 17 residues long. Germline V lookup: CDR1 MGHRA, CDR2 YSYEKL. Germline trimming cut 4 bases from V and 1 base from J; bases unmatched to any gene: 10. CDR3 in amino acids: CASSLRLAGAPSYEQYF. Here the CDR3 DNA reads TGCGCCAGCAGCCTACGGCTAGCGGGGGCCCCGTCCTACGAGCAGTACTTC.

The table lists this clonotype with many counts. This rearrangement joins TRBV20-1 to TRBJ1-2, with 8 bases identical to TRBD1. The trim removed 3 bases at V and 8 bases at J, leaving 5 bases unmatched. Germline-derived CDR1 and CDR2 are DFQATT and SNEGSKA (reference sequence). This CDR3 is built from 12 residues. CDR3: CSASIGTGGYTF. The CDR3 coding sequence is TGCAGTGCTAGTATAGGGACAGGCGGCTACACCTTC.

Here the CDR3 reads CASSLMTDYGYTF. As DNA, the CDR3 is TGCGCCAGCAGCTTGATGACAGACTATGGCTACACCTTC. The chain combines TRBV5-1 with TRBJ1-2; D possibly corresponds to TRBD1 (5 bases). The CDR3 is 13 amino acids. Per germline, CDR1 SGHRS and CDR2 YFSETQ. V was pared by 1 base and J by 3 bases, with 7 bases between.

The chain carries TRBV20-1 and TRBJ2-5, with 10 bases identical to TRBD1. The CDR3 extends over 13 amino acids. The J segment lost 3 bases and the V segment lost 7 bases, leaving 5 bases of the junction unmatched. CDR1 DFQATT and CDR2 SNEGSKA come from the germline V gene (reference sequence). The CDR3 spells CSVRGTGEETQYF. The CDR3 bases are TGCAGTGTCCGTGGGACAGGGGAAGAGACCCAGTACTTC.

The genes are TRBV10-3 and TRBJ2-3, with D perhaps TRBD2 (5 bases). V was pared by 2 bases and J by 4 bases, with 10 bases between. The germline CDR1 and CDR2 sequences are ENHRY and SYGVKD. The CDR3 length is 14 residues. The CDR3 DNA reads TGTGCCATCAGTGAGCGGGGATCGGCAGATACGCAGTATTTT. This translates into CAISERGSADTQYF.

The gene calls are TRBV25-1 and TRBJ2-5; D unclear. V shed 3 bases and J shed 1 base, with 9 bases lying between them. This CDR3 region has 14 residues. CDR1 MGHDK and CDR2 SYGVNS come from the germline V gene. CDR3 sequence (DNA): TGTGCCAGCAGTGACCGGAATCCCCAAGAGACCCAGTACTTC. Protein sequence: CASSDRNPQETQYF. The whole variable domain, remainder taken from reference TRBV25-1 and TRBJ2-5, is EADIYQTPRYLVIGTGKKITLECSQTMGHDKMYWYQQDPGMELHLIHYSYGVNSTEKGDLSSESTVSRIRTEHFPLTLESARPSHTSQYLCASSDRNPQETQYFGPGTRLLVL.

The CDR3 bases are TGTGCCAGCAGCTTTGGGGGGTTACGGGCCGACCCTTCTGGGGCCAACGTCCTGACTTTC. It specifies CASSFGGLRADPSGANVLTF. This chain connects TRBV5-5 to TRBJ2-6; maybe TRBD2 (6 bases). There are 20 residues in the CDR3. Trimming removed 2 bases at V and 1 base at J, with 22 bases between. Germline CDR1 is SGHKS and CDR2 is YYEKEE (reference sequence).

The rearrangement joins TRBV4-3 to TRBJ1-2; possibly TRBD1 for D (5 bases). The CDR3 covers 14 residues. V was shortened by 0 bases and J by 4 bases, with 9 bases between the two germline ends. Germline assignment: CDR1 LGHNA and CDR2 YSLEER. CDR3 nucleotides: TGCGCCAGCAGCCAAGATATCCAGGGCTATGGCTACACCTTC. Amino acids: CASSQDIQGYGYTF.

The CDR3 region is CASSLGKHLNQPQHF. The CDR3 DNA is TGTGCCAGCAGCTTGGGGAAACACCTCAATCAGCCCCAGCATTTT. This chain joins TRBV11-3 and TRBJ1-5; D is unclear. This CDR3 has 15 residues. V was clipped by 3 bases and J by 3 bases, with 12 bases between them. Germline values: CDR1 SGHNT, CDR2 YENEEA.

A few counts support this clonotype. The chain is built from TRBV4-3 and TRBJ2-4; the D gene is possibly TRBD1 (5 bases). The tail of the sequence fits TRBJ2-7 better, so the J call may be wrong. The CDR3 is 16 residues long. CDR1 and CDR2 from the germline V gene are LGHNA and YSLEER. CDR3 bases: TGCGCCAGCAGCCAAGAAAGGCAGGGCAGCCAATACGAGCAGTACTTC. Translation: CASSQERQGSQYEQYF.

This chain connects TRBV3-1 to TRBJ2-4; D tentatively reads TRBD1 or TRBD2 (5 bases each). Per germline, CDR1 LGHDT and CDR2 YNNKEL (reference sequence). V was pared by 3 bases and J by 3 bases, with 15 bases between. The CDR3 runs 16 residues. This CDR3 is CASSQAGTRGKNIQYF. The CDR3 DNA reads as TGTGCCAGCAGCCAGGCCGGGACGAGGGGCAAAAACATTCAGTACTTC. The full variable domain, completed using reference TRBV3-1 and TRBJ2-4, is DTAVSQTPKYLVTQMGNDKSIKCEQNLGHDTMYWYKQDSKKFLKIMFSYNNKELIINETVPNRFSPKSPDKAHLNLHINSLELGDSAVYFCASSQAGTRGKNIQYFGAGTRLSVL.

This sequence joins TRBV20-1 and TRBJ2-3, with 7 positions matching TRBD2. The CDR3 contains 17 residues. Germline-derived CDR1 and CDR2 are DFQATT and SNEGSKA (reference sequence). V shed 2 bases, J shed 5 bases, and the junction held 16 bases outside the gene matches. In DNA, the CDR3 is TGCAGTGCTAGACCTCTACTAGCGCGGGAGAGTTTAGATACGCAGTATTTT. Its protein is CSARPLLARESLDTQYF.

On this clonotype itself: The junction shows a germline mismatch at one end, possibly a read error. V usage is TRBV2 and J usage is TRBJ2-5, with D uncertain. Germline V gene sequence: CDR1 SNHLY, CDR2 FYNNEI. CDR3 length: 14 amino acids. CDR3 sequence reads: CVSSVRSYQETQYF. DNA of the CDR3: TGTGTCAGCAGCGTCCGCAGTTACCAAGAGACCCAGTACTTC. The complete variable domain, with remaining parts taken from reference TRBV2 and TRBJ2-5, reads EPEVTQTPSHQVTQMGQEVILRCVPISNHLYFYWYRQILGQKVEFLVSFYNNEISEKSEIFDDQFSVERPDGSNFTLKIRSTKLEDSAMYFCVSSVRSYQETQYFGPGTRLLVL.

The gene calls are TRBV18 and TRBJ1-2; 11 bases map to TRBD1. The germline V gene has CDR1 KGHSH and CDR2 LQKENI. The CDR3 length is 14 residues. V trimming: 4 bases; J trimming: 6 bases; junction bases outside the gene matches: 4. The CDR3 reads CASSRMDRGHGYTF. The CDR3 DNA reads TGTGCCAGCTCACGCATGGACAGGGGGCATGGCTACACCTTC. The full variable domain, in which reference TRBV18 and TRBJ1-2 provide the parts outside the CDR3, is NAGVMQNPRHLVRRRGQEARLRCSPMKGHSHVYWYRQLPEEGLKFMVYLQKENIIDESGMPKERFSAEFPKEGPSILRIQQVVRGDSAAYFCASSRMDRGHGYTFGSGTRLTVV.

This clonotype was seen a single time. V is TRBV20-1 and J is TRBJ2-3; the match to TRBD1 covers 8 bases. Germline V gene data show CDR1 as DFQATT and CDR2 as SNEGSKA (reference sequence). The CDR3 totals 15 residues. V was clipped by 5 bases and J by 1 base; unmatched bases: 8. CDR3: CSALRGRGGTDTQYF. The CDR3 bases are TGCAGTGCTCTCAGGGGGCGCGGGGGCACAGATACGCAGTATTTT.

This chain joins TRBV20-1 and TRBJ2-3; D remains unclear. V was clipped by 6 bases and J by 0 bases, with 10 bases between them. Germline V gene lookup returns CDR1 DFQATT and CDR2 SNEGSKA (reference sequence). This CDR3 region has 13 residues. CDR3 in DNA: TGCAGTGCCCACAAGACTAGCACAGATACGCAGTATTTT. This codes for CSAHKTSTDTQYF.

The table lists this clonotype with a few counts. The chain is built from TRBV6-6 and TRBJ1-4, with 7 bases identical to TRBD1. V lost 6 bases and J lost 3; bases outside the gene matches: 7. The germline CDR1 and CDR2 sequences are MNHNY and SVGAGI (reference sequence). The CDR3 length is 15 residues. CDR3 DNA sequence: TGTGCCAGCAGACCAAGACAGGGAGCTAATGAAAAACTGTTTTTT. It is translated as CASRPRQGANEKLFF.

This rearrangement joins TRBV24-1 to TRBJ2-1; the D gene could be TRBD1 or TRBD2 (8 bases each). V lost 3 bases and J lost 6, with 17 bases in between. The V gene's germline CDR1 is KGHDR and CDR2 SFDVKD. CDR3 size: 16 residues. DNA of the CDR3: TGTGCCACCAGTGATCCGGGGGGGGGACAGGTCAATGAGCAGTTCTTC. Translating it yields CATSDPGGGQVNEQFF.

The V call is TRBV7-6, the J call TRBJ1-1; 7 bases line up with TRBD1. There are 16 residues in the CDR3. Germline values: CDR1 SGHVS, CDR2 FNYEAQ. V shed 5 bases, J shed 6 bases, and the junction held 15 bases outside the gene matches. CDR3 sequence reads: CASSHPRQGGLAEAFF. CDR3 DNA: TGTGCCAGCAGCCATCCCCGACAGGGCGGATTGGCTGAAGCTTTCTTT.

The genes are TRBV5-1 and TRBJ2-4; D is ambiguous. Germline-derived CDR1 and CDR2 are SGHRS and YFSETQ. Deletions cut 5 bases from V and 8 bases from J, with 14 bases between. The CDR3 spans 13 residues. The CDR3: CASSTYGPDIQYF. For the CDR3, the DNA is TGCGCCAGCAGTACTTATGGCCCAGACATTCAGTACTTC.

The chain recombines TRBV4-2 with TRBJ2-5, with 12 bases aligning to TRBD2. The J segment lost 11 bases and the V segment lost 1 base, leaving 17 bases of the junction unmatched. This CDR3 is built from 18 residues. Looked up from germline, CDR1 is LGHNA and CDR2 is YNFKEQ. The CDR3 DNA is TGTGCCAGCAGCCAAGGGCTAGCGGGGGGGTACACCTACAATGAGCAGTACTTC. This sequence encodes CASSQGLAGGYTYNEQYF.

A remark on this clonotype: A junction boundary mismatches the germline segment, possibly from a read error. The chain couples TRBV5-1 to TRBJ2-7; unclear D gene. Germline lookup yields CDR1 SGHRS and CDR2 YFSETQ. The CDR3 is 13 amino acids. Here the CDR3 DNA reads TGCGCCAGCAGCGTAGGGAACTCCTGCGAGCAGTACTTC. It is translated as CASSVGNSCEQYF. Filled out from reference TRBV5-1 and TRBJ2-7, the complete variable domain reads KAGVTQTPRYLIKTRGQQVTLSCSPISGHRSVSWYQQTPGQGLQFLFEYFSETQRNKGNFPGRFSGRQFSNSRSEMNVSTLELGDSALYLCASSVGNSCEQYFGPGTRLTVT.

This clonotype was counted once. The genes are TRBV5-1 and TRBJ2-1; possibly TRBD1 or TRBD2 for D (5 bases each). The J call may be faulty, since TRBJ2-7 better matches the DNA end. CDR3 length: 17 amino acids. Germline V gene sequence: CDR1 SGHRS, CDR2 YFSETQ. In DNA, the CDR3 is TGCGCCAGCAGCCCCCTTCGGGACCAAAGCTCCTACAATGAGCAGTACTTC. Encoded protein: CASSPLRDQSSYNEQYF.

The V call is TRBV6-5, the J call TRBJ1-4; D call uncertain. Germline lookup yields CDR1 MNHEY and CDR2 SVGAGI. V was clipped by 0 bases and J by 0 bases, with 11 bases between them. CDR3 size: 17 residues. The DNA of the CDR3 is TGTGCCAGCAGTTACTCTTGGCAGGATGCAACTAATGAAAAACTGTTTTTT. Translation: CASSYSWQDATNEKLFF.

This clonotype was seen a handful of times. The chain uses TRBV27 and TRBJ2-4, with D possibly being TRBD2 (5 bases). The J call is doubtful: the DNA matches TRBJ2-5 better. CDR3 length: 13 residues. Germline V gene lookup returns CDR1 MNHEY and CDR2 SMNVEV (reference sequence). CDR3 nucleotides: TGTGCCAGCAGTTTTATCGGGAAAGAGACCCAGTACTTC. Translation: CASSFIGKETQYF.